The next 13 T cell receptor beta chains were all read from a single sample in a study of cytomegalovirus exposure and HLA in healthy donors. Sequenced by immunoSEQ multiplex PCR; TCRdb stores in-frame clones only, minus some. The sample has some 330,000 clones; approximately 90% are singletons. Sequenced input: PBMCs. The receptors here all came from a woman between 18 and 30 years old in good health and CMV-seronegative.

The count of this clone is one. The chain joins TRBV28 to TRBJ2-1; 11 bases are a match to TRBD1. V trimming: 10 bases; J trimming: 5 bases; junction bases outside the gene matches: 7. Germline V CDR1 and CDR2: MDHEN, SYDVKM. The CDR3 is 14 amino acids. The CDR3 protein is CATEDRGRNNEQFF. The DNA of the CDR3 is TGTGCCACCGAGGACAGGGGGCGCAACAATGAGCAGTTCTTC.

V usage is TRBV9 and J usage is TRBJ2-1; TRBD2 matches 9 bases. The CDR3 runs to 17 residues. After removal of 0 bases from V and 9 bases from J, the junction contained 13 bases not matched to a gene. The germline CDR1 and CDR2 sequences are SGDLS and YYNGEE. Written as DNA, the CDR3 is TGTGCCAGCAGCGTAGGGGTAGCGGGAGTATCTTTCGCTGAGCAGTTCTTC. Translation: CASSVGVAGVSFAEQFF.

The CDR3 loop is CASSFGQEVETQYF. CDR3 DNA: TGCGCCAGCAGCTTTGGACAGGAGGTGGAGACCCAGTACTTC. The genes are TRBV5-1 and TRBJ2-5; 7 nucleotides align to TRBD1. Germline values: CDR1 SGHRS, CDR2 YFSETQ. The CDR3 covers 14 residues. The ends lost 2 bases at V and 5 bases at J; junction bases unmatched: 6.

This clone showed up just once. The chain joins TRBV7-2 to TRBJ1-2, with TRBD1 identical over 9 bases. V gave up 5 bases and J gave up 4 bases; unmatched junction bases: 5. Germline-derived CDR1 and CDR2 are SGHTA and FQGNSA. CDR3 length: 14 amino acids. CDR3 nucleotide sequence: TGTGCCAGCAGCCAGGACAGGGGCGTCTATGGCTACACCTTC. As protein: CASSQDRGVYGYTF.

J is TRBJ2-7 and V is TRBV6-6; no clear D gene. V dropped 0 bases and J dropped 7 bases, with 16 bases sitting between them. Germline CDR1 is MNHNY and CDR2 is SVGAGI (reference sequence). The CDR3 spans 15 residues. The CDR3 nucleotides are TGTGCCAGCAGTTACTCGGCTGCCTTCCTCCCAGAGCAGTACTTC. This encodes CASSYSAAFLPEQYF.

This CDR3 reads CASSFRDYSYEQYF. CDR3 nucleotides: TGTGCCAGCAGCTTCCGGGACTACTCCTACGAGCAGTACTTC. This chain links TRBV14 with TRBJ2-7; 7 bases match TRBD2. Unmatched junction bases numbered 4, after V lost 5 bases and J lost 0 bases. The CDR3 contains 14 residues. Germline-derived CDR1 and CDR2 are SGHDN and FVKESK.

The CDR3 DNA follows: TGCGCCAGCAGCCAGCCCACCACCGGAGGTAACATTCAGTACTTC. It specifies CASSQPTTGGNIQYF. The chain uses TRBV4-3 and TRBJ2-4, with D maybe TRBD2 (5 bases). The V and J ends lost 3 bases and 7 bases respectively, with 16 bases between them. Germline values: CDR1 LGHNA, CDR2 YSLEER. The length of the CDR3 is 15 residues.

The chain employs TRBV6-1 and TRBJ2-7, with D possibly matching TRBD1 (5 bases). V was trimmed by 2 bases and J by 3 bases, leaving 11 bases between them. The CDR3 spans 14 residues. Looked up from germline, CDR1 is MNHNS and CDR2 is SASEGT. CDR3: CASSERSGRYEQYF. Written as DNA, the CDR3 is TGTGCCAGCAGTGAACGATCAGGGCGCTACGAGCAGTACTTC.

The chain joins TRBV5-1 to TRBJ2-3; 7 nucleotides match TRBD1. Germline V gene sequence: CDR1 SGHRS, CDR2 YFSETQ. The CDR3 loop spans 15 amino acids. V shed 3 bases and J 3 bases; nucleotides not matched to a gene: 7. The CDR3 is CASSSQGPRTDTQYF. As DNA, the CDR3 is TGCGCCAGCAGCTCACAGGGGCCCCGAACAGATACGCAGTATTTT.

J is TRBJ2-1 and V is TRBV5-1, with 9 bases that match TRBD1. Germline V CDR1 and CDR2: SGHRS, YFSETQ. With V trimmed by 0 bases and J by 6 bases, 4 bases remained unmatched. The CDR3 sequence is 15 residues long. The CDR3, as DNA: TGCGCCAGCAGCTTGGAGGGACAGGGAGGCAATGAGCAGTTCTTC. Its translation is CASSLEGQGGNEQFF.

CDR3: CASSLATGLAATYEQYF. The CDR3 coding sequence is TGCGCCAGCAGCTTGGCCACGGGACTAGCGGCAACCTACGAGCAGTACTTC. J is TRBJ2-7 and V is TRBV5-1; 11 nucleotides align to TRBD2. The CDR3 runs 17 residues. J was trimmed by 2 bases and V by 0 bases; bases with no gene match: 7. Per the germline V gene, CDR1 is SGHRS and CDR2 is YFSETQ.

CDR3 sequence reads: CASSEVYSPNEKLFF. CDR3 nucleotides: TGTGCCAGCAGTGAAGTTTACAGCCCTAATGAAAAACTGTTTTTT. V usage is TRBV6-1 and J usage is TRBJ1-4; D call uncertain. Deletions cut 1 base from V and 3 bases from J, with 9 bases between. CDR1 is MNHNS, CDR2 SASEGT, per germline. The CDR3 consists of 15 residues.

The rearrangement uses TRBV4-2 and TRBJ2-1; TRBD2 matches 15 bases. Germline assignment: CDR1 LGHNA and CDR2 YNFKEQ. J was trimmed by 6 bases and V by 3 bases; bases with no gene match: 3. The CDR3 spans 16 residues. This CDR3 is CASSQRTSGRVNEQFF. Here the CDR3 DNA reads TGTGCCAGCAGCCAGAGGACTAGCGGGAGGGTCAATGAGCAGTTCTTC.